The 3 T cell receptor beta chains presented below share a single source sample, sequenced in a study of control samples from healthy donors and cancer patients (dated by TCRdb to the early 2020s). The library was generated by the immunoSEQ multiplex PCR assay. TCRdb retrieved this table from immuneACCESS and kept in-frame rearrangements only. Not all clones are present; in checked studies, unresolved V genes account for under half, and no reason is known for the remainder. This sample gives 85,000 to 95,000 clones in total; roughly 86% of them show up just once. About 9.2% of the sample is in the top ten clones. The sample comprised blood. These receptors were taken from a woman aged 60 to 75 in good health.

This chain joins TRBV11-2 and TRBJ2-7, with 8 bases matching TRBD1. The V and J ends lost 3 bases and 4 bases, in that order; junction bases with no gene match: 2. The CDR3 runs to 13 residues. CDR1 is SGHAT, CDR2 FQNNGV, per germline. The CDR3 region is CASSFGQGYEQYF. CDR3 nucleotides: TGTGCCAGCAGCTTTGGACAGGGATACGAGCAGTACTTC.

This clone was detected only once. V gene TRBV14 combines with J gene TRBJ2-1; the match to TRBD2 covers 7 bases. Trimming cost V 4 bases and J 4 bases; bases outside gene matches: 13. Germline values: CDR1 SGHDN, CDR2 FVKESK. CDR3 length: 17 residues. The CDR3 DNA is TGTGCCAGCAGCCGAAACCCGGCTAGCGGAGCTTACAATGAGCAGTTCTTC. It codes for CASSRNPASGAYNEQFF.

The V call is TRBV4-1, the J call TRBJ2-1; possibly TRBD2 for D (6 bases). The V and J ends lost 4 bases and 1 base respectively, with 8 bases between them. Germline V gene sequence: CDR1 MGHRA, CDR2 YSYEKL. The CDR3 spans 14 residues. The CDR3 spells CASSRDLSYNEQFF. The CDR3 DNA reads TGCGCCAGCAGCCGGGACTTGTCCTACAATGAGCAGTTCTTC.